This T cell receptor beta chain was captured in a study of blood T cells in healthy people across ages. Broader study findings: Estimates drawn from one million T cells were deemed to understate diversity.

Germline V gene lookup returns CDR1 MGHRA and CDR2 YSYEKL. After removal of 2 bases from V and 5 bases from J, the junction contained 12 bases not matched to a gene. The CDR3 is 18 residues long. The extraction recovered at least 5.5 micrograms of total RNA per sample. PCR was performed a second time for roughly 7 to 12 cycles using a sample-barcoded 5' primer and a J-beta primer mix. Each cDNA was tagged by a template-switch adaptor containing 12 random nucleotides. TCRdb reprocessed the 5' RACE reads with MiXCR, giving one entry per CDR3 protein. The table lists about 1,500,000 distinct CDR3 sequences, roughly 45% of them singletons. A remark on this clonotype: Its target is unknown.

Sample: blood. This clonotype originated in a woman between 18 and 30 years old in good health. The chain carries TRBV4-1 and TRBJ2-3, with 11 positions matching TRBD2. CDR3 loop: CASSQFGQLAGAKDTQYF. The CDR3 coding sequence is TGCGCCAGCAGCCAATTTGGACAACTAGCGGGAGCGAAAGATACGCAGTATTTT.